Following are 30 T cell receptor beta chains from one sample sequenced in a study of Graves' ophthalmopathy and Graves' hyperthyroidism. For repertoire sequencing, the TCR beta CDR3 regions were amplified from RNA transcripts. The authors performed first-round RT-PCR with HTBI primers and then a second-round multiplex PCR. TCRdb re-derived calls from the multiplex PCR reads in MiXCR, one entry per CDR3 protein. The top ten clones hold approximately 9% of a sample with roughly 170,000 distinct CDR3 sequences, 35% to 50% of them seen once. The specimen was peripheral blood. The receptors originated from a man younger than 40 with Graves' ophthalmopathy.

The sample holds many counts of this clonotype. This sequence joins TRBV12-3 or TRBV12-4 and TRBJ2-7, with D possibly matching TRBD1 (6 bases). V was pared by 5 bases and J by 0 bases, with 8 bases between. The CDR3 is 13 residues long. This chain's CDR3 is CASSRQVSYEQYF. Here the CDR3 DNA reads TGTGCCAGCAGTCGACAGGTCTCCTACGAGCAGTACTTC.

The J gene is TRBJ2-7, the V gene TRBV28, with a tentative D call TRBD2 (6 bases). The CDR3 spans 15 residues. The V end was cut by 3 bases, the J end by 1 base, with 13 bases between. CDR1 is MDHEN, CDR2 SYDVKM, per germline. Written as DNA, the CDR3 is TGTGCCAGCAGTTTTTCGGGGGTAGCGTCCTACGAGCAGTACTTC. Translated, it gives CASSFSGVASYEQYF.

This clonotype occurred many times. The chain links TRBV29-1 to TRBJ2-6; D is unclear. From germline, CDR1 is SQVTM and CDR2 ANQGSEA. The CDR3 totals 15 residues. V lost 2 bases and J lost 0, with 8 bases in between. CDR3 coding DNA: TGCAGCGTTGAAAGCCAAGACTCTGGGGCCAACGTCCTGACTTTC. The encoded protein is CSVESQDSGANVLTF.

The sample holds many counts of this clonotype. The rearrangement joins TRBV6-2 or TRBV6-3 to TRBJ2-7, with TRBD1 matching 7 bases. This CDR3 has 14 residues. V was pared by 5 bases and J by 5 bases, with 9 bases of the junction left unmatched. Germline V gene sequence: CDR1 MNHEY, CDR2 SVGEGT. The CDR3 region is CASSQDRIGNEQYF. The CDR3 DNA follows: TGTGCCAGCAGTCAGGACAGGATCGGGAACGAGCAGTACTTC.

This clonotype was counted at least ten times. The chain combines TRBV28 with TRBJ2-7, with D tentatively TRBD1 or TRBD2 (5 bases each). CDR1 is MDHEN and CDR2 is SYDVKM in the germline V gene. This CDR3 region has 12 residues. V was trimmed by 10 bases and J by 2 bases, leaving 12 bases between them. CDR3 loop: CATRPGPYEQYF. In DNA form, the CDR3 reads TGTGCCACCAGGCCGGGACCCTACGAGCAGTACTTC.

This clonotype was observed a single time. The V gene is TRBV6-2 or TRBV6-3, the J gene TRBJ2-7, with D perhaps TRBD1 (6 bases). The V and J ends lost 0 bases and 0 bases respectively, with 12 bases between them. Germline CDR1 and CDR2: MNHEY and SVGEGT. There are 16 residues in the CDR3. The DNA of the CDR3 is TGTGCCAGCAGTTACTCTTCGGACAGTCCCTCCTACGAGCAGTACTTC. Its protein product is CASSYSSDSPSYEQYF.

This chain links TRBV28 with TRBJ2-5; TRBD1 matches at 7 bases. Germline assignment: CDR1 MDHEN and CDR2 SYDVKM. The CDR3 extends over 16 amino acids. J was trimmed by 0 bases and V by 6 bases; bases with no gene match: 10. In DNA, the CDR3 is TGTGCCAGCAGCCACAGACTGACAGGGTACCAAGAGACCCAGTACTTC. This encodes CASSHRLTGYQETQYF.

This clonotype was observed many times. The rearrangement uses TRBV9 and TRBJ1-3; no firm D call. This CDR3 is built from 15 residues. The germline CDR1 and CDR2 sequences are SGDLS and YYNGEE. V lost 4 bases and J lost 0, with 11 bases in between. CDR3: CASSRPGSSGNTIYF. CDR3 nucleotides: TGTGCCAGCAGCCGGCCGGGTAGCTCTGGAAACACCATATATTTT.

This clonotype was seen ten or more times. Germline and junction disagree at one end, which may indicate a read error. Here the CDR3 DNA reads TGTGCCAGCAGGGCCGGGACTCACCAAGTGACCCAGTACTTC. Its translation is CASRAGTHQVTQYF. V usage is TRBV12-3 or TRBV12-4 and J usage is TRBJ2-5, with D maybe TRBD2 (6 bases). This CDR3 region has 14 residues.

The chain has TRBV12-3 or TRBV12-4 and TRBJ1-5; perhaps TRBD1 as D (5 bases). CDR3 size: 15 residues. V was pared by 5 bases and J by 7 bases, with 18 bases between. For the CDR3, the DNA is TGTGCCAGCAGTGGGGGGGGGGTAGAACGGCAGCCCCAGCATTTT. This encodes CASSGGGVERQPQHF.

J is TRBJ2-7 and V is TRBV6-1; D unresolved. Germline loops: CDR1 MNHNS, CDR2 SASEGT. Trimming stripped 7 bases from V and 1 base from J, with 14 bases between. CDR3 length: 14 amino acids. The CDR3 nucleotides are TGTGCCAGCAAAGACATCGGTGGATCCTACGAGCAGTACTTC. It codes for CASKDIGGSYEQYF.

The table lists this clonotype with a few counts. The chain has TRBV27 and TRBJ1-1; no clear D. CDR1 and CDR2 from the germline V gene are MNHEY and SMNVEV (reference sequence). This CDR3 contains 12 residues. V was trimmed by 2 bases and J by 8 bases, leaving 9 bases between them. The chain's CDR3 is CASSLMGREAFF. The CDR3 nucleotides are TGTGCCAGCAGTTTAATGGGCAGAGAAGCTTTCTTT.

This clonotype showed up many times. The genes are TRBV6-2 or TRBV6-3 and TRBJ2-5; D gene uncertain. The CDR3 sequence is 15 residues long. Trimming removed 2 bases at V and 5 bases at J, with 15 bases between. Germline V CDR1 and CDR2: MNHEY, SVGEGT. The CDR3 protein is CASSYTIAGSETQYF. The CDR3 DNA reads as TGTGCCAGCAGTTACACGATCGCAGGTTCTGAGACCCAGTACTTC.

The chain recombines TRBV6-5 with TRBJ2-7; unclear D gene. Germline CDR1 is MNHEY and CDR2 is SVGAGI. V was clipped by 4 bases and J by 1 base, with 17 bases between them. The length of the CDR3 is 16 residues. The CDR3 nucleotides read TGTGCCAGCAGTTTATTCCCGGCAGGACGATCCTACGAGCAGTACTTC. Amino acids: CASSLFPAGRSYEQYF.

A single count supports this clonotype. This chain joins TRBV28 and TRBJ2-2; the D gene is possibly TRBD1 (5 bases). Trimming left V 3 bases short and J 3 bases short, with 8 bases between. Looked up from germline, CDR1 is MDHEN and CDR2 is SYDVKM. The CDR3 is 14 amino acids. CDR3 DNA sequence: TGTGCCAGCAGTTTCAGGGAAGACACCGGGGAGCTGTTTTTT. Its translation: CASSFREDTGELFF.

This chain connects TRBV25-1 to TRBJ1-2; 10 nucleotides agree with TRBD1. Germline CDR1 is MGHDK and CDR2 is SYGVNS. V trimming: 6 bases; J trimming: 4 bases; junction bases outside the gene matches: 5. This CDR3 region has 14 residues. As DNA, the CDR3 is TGTGCCAGCAGAGAGACAGGGGGCGTCTATGGCTACACCTTC. Translation gives CASRETGGVYGYTF.

This chain joins TRBV6-1 and TRBJ2-7; D not resolved. V shed 4 bases and J shed 3 bases, with 7 bases lying between them. The CDR3 is 12 residues long. Germline V gene lookup returns CDR1 MNHNS and CDR2 SASEGT. DNA for the CDR3: TGTGCCAGCAGTGTTTCCGGCTACGAGCAGTACTTC. It translates to CASSVSGYEQYF.

A few counts support this clonotype. This chain connects TRBV12-3 or TRBV12-4 to TRBJ1-5; tentatively, D is TRBD1 (6 bases). CDR3 size: 15 residues. The V and J ends lost 3 bases and 2 bases respectively, with 11 bases between them. The CDR3 here is CASSLSSGGNQPQHF. The CDR3 DNA is TGTGCCAGCAGTTTGTCATCAGGGGGCAATCAGCCCCAGCATTTT.

The rearrangement links TRBV20-1 to TRBJ2-5; D uncertain. This CDR3 contains 14 residues. The V gene's germline CDR1 is DFQATT and CDR2 SNEGSKA (reference sequence). Trimming removed 1 base from V and 2 bases from J, with 11 bases in between. The CDR3 DNA is TGCAGTGCTAGAGTTCCCGGTAGGCAAGAGACCCAGTACTTC. Protein product: CSARVPGRQETQYF.

The chain combines TRBV11-2 with TRBJ1-2; TRBD1 agrees at 11 bases. Germline V gene lookup returns CDR1 SGHAT and CDR2 FQNNGV. The junction had 11 bases not matched to a gene; V was cut back by 3 bases and J by 8 bases. The CDR3 spans 16 residues. Written as DNA, the CDR3 is TGTGCCAGCAGCTTTGTATGGACAGGGGGCGCAAGGGGCTACACCTTC. Translating gives CASSFVWTGGARGYTF.

V usage is TRBV28 and J usage is TRBJ1-2; 9 bases map to TRBD1. From germline, CDR1 is MDHEN and CDR2 SYDVKM. This CDR3 has 13 residues. After removal of 8 bases from V and 6 bases from J, the junction contained 7 bases not matched to a gene. CDR3 amino acids: CASRTGDLHGYTF. The CDR3 DNA reads as TGTGCCAGCCGGACAGGGGACCTACATGGCTACACCTTC.

The chain's CDR3 is CASSTPALRGVVYEQYF. CDR3 bases: TGTGCCAGCAGTACTCCTGCCCTCAGGGGGGTAGTCTACGAGCAGTACTTC. This chain uses TRBV27 with TRBJ2-7; D possibly corresponds to TRBD1 (7 bases). This CDR3 comprises 17 residues. The V gene's germline CDR1 is MNHEY and CDR2 SMNVEV (reference sequence). The V and J ends lost 5 bases and 3 bases respectively, with 23 bases between them.

This clonotype was detected many times. The chain is built from TRBV5-1 and TRBJ1-2; no reliable D call. The CDR3 length is 16 residues. Germline assignment: CDR1 SGHRS and CDR2 YFSETQ. Trimming cost V 0 bases and J 0 bases, with 12 bases left between them. The CDR3 region has the DNA TGCGCCAGCAGCTTGGGGGTCAGTTCGTCTAACTATGGCTACACCTTC. This translates into CASSLGVSSSNYGYTF. The full variable domain, in which reference TRBV5-1 and TRBJ1-2 provide the parts outside the CDR3, is KAGVTQTPRYLIKTRGQQVTLSCSPISGHRSVSWYQQTPGQGLQFLFEYFSETQRNKGNFPGRFSGRQFSNSRSEMNVSTLELGDSALYLCASSLGVSSSNYGYTFGSGTRLTVV.

This sequence joins TRBV12-5 and TRBJ1-6; 7 nucleotides line up with TRBD1. This CDR3 contains 14 residues. V dropped 6 bases and J dropped 10; count of bases not matched to a gene: 9. Germline V CDR1 and CDR2: LGHNT, FRNRAP. The CDR3 DNA reads TGTGCTAGTGGATCGGGACAGCCGGGATCACCCCTCCACTTT. Protein: CASGSGQPGSPLHF.

In this sample, this clonotype turned up many times. The rearrangement links TRBV12-3 or TRBV12-4 to TRBJ2-7; 8 bases match TRBD1. Trimming took 5 bases from V and 0 from J; bases not matched to a gene: 12. The CDR3 spans 17 residues. The CDR3: CASSPPRTGPSSYEQYF. CDR3 sequence (DNA): TGTGCCAGCAGTCCCCCGCGGACAGGGCCGAGCTCCTACGAGCAGTACTTC.

The rearrangement uses TRBV6-2 or TRBV6-3 and TRBJ2-7; TRBD2 agrees at 13 bases. After removal of 3 bases from V and 7 bases from J, the junction contained 12 bases not matched to a gene. In germline, CDR1 is MNHEY, CDR2 SVGEGT. This CDR3 has 17 amino acids. CDR3 region: CASSYTLGLAGAGEQYF. The CDR3 nucleotides are TGTGCCAGCAGTTATACACTCGGACTAGCGGGAGCCGGGGAGCAGTACTTC.

This clonotype was detected many times. The chain joins TRBV7-2 to TRBJ2-5; TRBD2 matches at 10 bases. Trimming removed 4 bases from V and 5 bases from J; junction bases left unmatched: 4. The CDR3 contains 14 residues. Per germline, CDR1 SGHTA and CDR2 FQGNSA. The CDR3 region is CASSSTSGKETQYF. CDR3 DNA: TGTGCCAGCAGCTCTACTAGCGGGAAGGAGACCCAGTACTTC.

This clonotype was observed many times. V gene TRBV2 combines with J gene TRBJ2-7; D may correspond to TRBD1 or TRBD2 (5 bases each). Per germline, CDR1 SNHLY and CDR2 FYNNEI. Between the trimmed V and J ends, which lost 6 bases and 7 bases, there was a span of 19 bases. CDR3 length equals 14 residues. CDR3 residues: CASRGEGNPREQYF. CDR3 sequence (DNA): TGTGCCAGCAGGGGGGAAGGAAACCCTCGGGAGCAGTACTTC.

This clonotype was observed many times. V and J are TRBV30 and TRBJ1-6; D is undetermined. The germline V and J ends were trimmed by 3 bases and 10 bases, with 13 bases remaining between them. This CDR3 comprises 13 residues. Germline V lookup: CDR1 GTSNPN, CDR2 SVGIG (reference sequence). CDR3 in DNA: TGTGCCTGGAGGCCCGGATTTGGGTCACCCCTCCACTTT. It codes for CAWRPGFGSPLHF.

This clonotype occurred many times. V is TRBV7-3 and J is TRBJ2-2; 7 positions agree with TRBD2. The CDR3 spans 14 residues. From germline, CDR1 is SGHTA and CDR2 FQGTGA. Unmatched junction bases numbered 6, after V lost 5 bases and J lost 6 bases. CDR3 sequence (DNA): TGTGCCAGCAGCCCATTCCTAGCGGCCGGGGAGCTGTTTTTT. The encoded protein is CASSPFLAAGELFF.